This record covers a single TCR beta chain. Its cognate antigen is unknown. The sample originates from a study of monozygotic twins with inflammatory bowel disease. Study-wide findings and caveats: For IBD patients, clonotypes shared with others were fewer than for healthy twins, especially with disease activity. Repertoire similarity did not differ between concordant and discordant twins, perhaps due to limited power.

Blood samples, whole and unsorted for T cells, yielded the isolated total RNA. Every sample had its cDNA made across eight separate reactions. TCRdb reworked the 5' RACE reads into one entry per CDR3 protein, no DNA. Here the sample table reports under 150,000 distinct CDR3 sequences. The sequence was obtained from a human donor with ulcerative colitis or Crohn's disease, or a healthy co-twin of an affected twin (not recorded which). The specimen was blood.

The CDR3 is CSARDSGPGDNYGYTF. This sequence joins TRBV20-1 and TRBJ1-2; TCRdb designates TRBD1, a call that cannot be tested without DNA. This CDR3 comprises 16 residues. Germline values: CDR1 DFQATT, CDR2 SNEGSKA (reference sequence).